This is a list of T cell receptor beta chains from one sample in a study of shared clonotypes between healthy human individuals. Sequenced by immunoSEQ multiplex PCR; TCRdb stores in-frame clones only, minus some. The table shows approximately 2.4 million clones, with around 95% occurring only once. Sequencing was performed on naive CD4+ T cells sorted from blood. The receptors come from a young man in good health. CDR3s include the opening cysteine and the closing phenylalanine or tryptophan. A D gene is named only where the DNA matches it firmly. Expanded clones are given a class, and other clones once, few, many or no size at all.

cdr3_aa: CASDPEGYGYTF; cdr3_nt: TGTGCCAGCGATCCGGAAGGCTATGGCTACACCTTC; d_call: NA; v_call: TRBV2; j_call: TRBJ1-2; clone_size: NA
cdr3_aa: CASSSARFASRERGGETQYF; cdr3_nt: TGTGCCAGCAGCTCAGCGCGTTTCGCATCCAGGGAGCGGGGGGGAGAGACCCAGTACTTC; d_call: TRBD2; v_call: TRBV7-6; j_call: TRBJ2-5; clone_size: NA
cdr3_aa: CATRTSGIEQYF; cdr3_nt: TGTGCCACCCGGACTAGCGGGATCGAGCAGTACTTC; d_call: TRBD2; v_call: TRBV2; j_call: TRBJ2-7; clone_size: NA
cdr3_aa: CASSPTGNADTEAFF; cdr3_nt: TGTGCCAGCTCACCAACAGGGAACGCCGACACTGAAGCTTTCTTT; d_call: NA; v_call: TRBV18; j_call: TRBJ1-1; clone_size: NA
cdr3_aa: CAWRGQKNTEAFF; cdr3_nt: TGTGCCTGGAGGGGACAGAAGAACACTGAAGCTTTCTTT; d_call: TRBD1; v_call: TRBV30; j_call: TRBJ1-1; clone_size: NA
cdr3_aa: CASSLWTGEVTGELFF; cdr3_nt: TGTGCCAGCAGCTTATGGACAGGGGAGGTCACCGGGGAGCTGTTTTTT; d_call: TRBD1; v_call: TRBV7-6; j_call: TRBJ2-2; clone_size: NA
cdr3_aa: CASSWAGNTEAFF; cdr3_nt: TGTGCCAGCAGCTGGGCCGGGAACACTGAAGCTTTCTTT; d_call: NA; v_call: TRBV11-2; j_call: TRBJ1-1; clone_size: NA
cdr3_aa: CASSLAWSNPTDTQYF; cdr3_nt: TGTGCCAGCAGCTTAGCTTGGTCAAACCCCACAGATACGCAGTATTTT; d_call: NA; v_call: TRBV7-2; j_call: TRBJ2-3; clone_size: NA
cdr3_aa: CASRLAQTYQETQYF; cdr3_nt: TGTGCCAGCCGACTAGCGCAGACCTACCAAGAGACCCAGTACTTC; d_call: TRBD2; v_call: TRBV2; j_call: TRBJ2-5; clone_size: NA
cdr3_aa: CASSQAGALFETQYF; cdr3_nt: TGCGCCAGCAGCCAAGCGGGGGCTCTGTTTGAGACCCAGTACTTC; d_call: NA; v_call: TRBV4-1; j_call: TRBJ2-5; clone_size: NA
cdr3_aa: CASSDSTGLSYEQYF; cdr3_nt: TGCGCCAGCAGCGACTCGACAGGACTATCCTACGAGCAGTACTTC; d_call: NA; v_call: TRBV5-1; j_call: TRBJ2-7; clone_size: NA
cdr3_aa: CASSPGLAGTTGELFF; cdr3_nt: TGTGCCAGCAGCCCAGGACTAGCGGGGACCACCGGGGAGCTGTTTTTT; d_call: TRBD2; v_call: TRBV7-2; j_call: TRBJ2-2; clone_size: NA
cdr3_aa: CASSLTDYNSPLHF; cdr3_nt: TGTGCCAGTTCATTAACGGATTATAATTCACCCCTCCACTTT; d_call: NA; v_call: TRBV6-1; j_call: TRBJ1-6; clone_size: NA
cdr3_aa: CASSLGARGDTGELFF; cdr3_nt: TGTGCCAGCAGCTTGGGGGCCAGGGGAGACACCGGGGAGCTGTTTTTT; d_call: NA; v_call: TRBV5-8; j_call: TRBJ2-2; clone_size: NA
cdr3_aa: CASSHVLAGVVHEQFF; cdr3_nt: TGTGCCAGCAGCCATGTACTAGCGGGAGTTGTCCATGAGCAGTTCTTC; d_call: TRBD2; v_call: TRBV14; j_call: TRBJ2-1; clone_size: NA
cdr3_aa: CASRDRGETQYF; cdr3_nt: TGTGCCAGCCGGGACCGGGGAGAGACCCAGTACTTC; d_call: NA; v_call: TRBV10-3; j_call: TRBJ2-5; clone_size: NA
cdr3_aa: CASSPGGAGGETQYF; cdr3_nt: TGTGCCAGCAGCCCCGGGGGAGCGGGAGGTGAGACCCAGTACTTC; d_call: TRBD2; v_call: TRBV5-4; j_call: TRBJ2-5; clone_size: NA
cdr3_aa: CASSQEGTSGVAGNEQFF; cdr3_nt: TGTGCCAGCAGCCAAGAGGGGACTAGCGGGGTCGCCGGCAATGAGCAGTTCTTC; d_call: TRBD2; v_call: TRBV4-2; j_call: TRBJ2-1; clone_size: NA
cdr3_aa: CASSDPGTGVNEQFF; cdr3_nt: TGTGCCAGCAGTGATCCCGGGACAGGGGTAAATGAGCAGTTCTTC; d_call: TRBD1; v_call: TRBV25-1; j_call: TRBJ2-1; clone_size: NA
cdr3_aa: CASSPSGSNQPQHF; cdr3_nt: TGTGCCAGCTCACCTTCTGGGAGCAATCAGCCCCAGCATTTT; d_call: NA; v_call: TRBV18; j_call: TRBJ1-5; clone_size: NA
cdr3_aa: CASSEPGIPDTQYF; cdr3_nt: TGTGCCAGCAGTGAACCGGGGATCCCAGATACGCAGTATTTT; d_call: NA; v_call: TRBV25-1; j_call: TRBJ2-3; clone_size: NA
cdr3_aa: CASSGTGQNTEAFF; cdr3_nt: TGTGCCAGCAGTGGGACAGGGCAGAACACTGAAGCTTTCTTT; d_call: TRBD1; v_call: TRBV25-1; j_call: TRBJ1-1; clone_size: NA
cdr3_aa: CASTLMARGGGIQYF; cdr3_nt: TGTGCCAGCACCTTGATGGCCCGAGGGGGGGGCATTCAGTACTTC; d_call: NA; v_call: TRBV6-6; j_call: TRBJ2-4; clone_size: NA
cdr3_aa: CASSSPPRQETQYF; cdr3_nt: TGTGCCAGCAGTTCCCCCCCACGTCAAGAGACCCAGTACTTC; d_call: NA; v_call: TRBV28; j_call: TRBJ2-5; clone_size: NA
cdr3_aa: CASDYLTGGGTTDTQYF; cdr3_nt: TGCGCCAGCGATTATTTGACAGGGGGCGGAACCACAGATACGCAGTATTTT; d_call: TRBD1; v_call: TRBV10-1; j_call: TRBJ2-3; clone_size: NA
cdr3_aa: CASSAFRNVPLHF; cdr3_nt: TGTGCCAGCAGTGCCTTCCGCAATGTCCCCCTCCACTTT; d_call: NA; v_call: TRBV2; j_call: TRBJ1-6; clone_size: few
cdr3_aa: CASSAQQGSGNSPLHF; cdr3_nt: TGTGCCAGCAGCGCCCAACAGGGATCGGGGAATTCACCCCTCCACTTT; d_call: NA; v_call: TRBV11-2; j_call: TRBJ1-6; clone_size: NA
cdr3_aa: CAWNDLGEPQHF; cdr3_nt: TGTGCCTGGAATGATTTGGGGGAGCCCCAGCATTTT; d_call: NA; v_call: TRBV30; j_call: TRBJ1-5; clone_size: NA
cdr3_aa: CASSFGTANTGELFF; cdr3_nt: TGCGCCAGCAGCTTCGGGACAGCGAACACCGGGGAGCTGTTTTTT; d_call: TRBD1; v_call: TRBV5-1; j_call: TRBJ2-2; clone_size: few
cdr3_aa: CASSLASYTYEQYF; cdr3_nt: TGTGCCAGCAGTTTGGCCAGCTATACCTACGAGCAGTACTTC; d_call: NA; v_call: TRBV6-1; j_call: TRBJ2-7; clone_size: NA
cdr3_aa: CASSLITGPNTQYF; cdr3_nt: TGCGCCAGCAGCCTTATAACCGGGCCCAATACGCAGTATTTT; d_call: NA; v_call: TRBV4-3; j_call: TRBJ2-3; clone_size: NA
cdr3_aa: CASRQGRDSPLHF; cdr3_nt: TGTGCCAGCAGACAGGGCAGGGATTCACCCCTCCACTTT; d_call: NA; v_call: TRBV2; j_call: TRBJ1-6; clone_size: NA
cdr3_aa: CASSLGQGITEAFF; cdr3_nt: TGTGCCAGCAGCTTGGGACAGGGCATCACTGAAGCTTTCTTT; d_call: TRBD1; v_call: TRBV7-8; j_call: TRBJ1-1; clone_size: NA
cdr3_aa: CASSSPRLAGTSTDTQYF; cdr3_nt: TGCGCCAGCAGCTCCCCTCGTTTGGCCGGGACCAGCACAGATACGCAGTATTTT; d_call: NA; v_call: TRBV5-1; j_call: TRBJ2-3; clone_size: once
cdr3_aa: CASSPIAGRGTEAFF; cdr3_nt: TGTGCCAGCAGCCCTATCGCAGGGCGCGGCACTGAAGCTTTCTTT; d_call: NA; v_call: TRBV7-3; j_call: TRBJ1-1; clone_size: NA
cdr3_aa: CASRYAGANVLTF; cdr3_nt: TGTGCCAGCAGGTATGCTGGGGCCAACGTCCTGACTTTC; d_call: NA; v_call: TRBV6-6; j_call: TRBJ2-6; clone_size: NA
cdr3_aa: CASILRQGAGYTF; cdr3_nt: TGTGCCAGCATCCTAAGACAGGGTGCCGGCTACACCTTC; d_call: TRBD1; v_call: TRBV28; j_call: TRBJ1-2; clone_size: NA
cdr3_aa: CASSRSDALGNTEAFF; cdr3_nt: TGTGCCAGCTCACGGTCCGACGCCCTAGGGAACACTGAAGCTTTCTTT; d_call: NA; v_call: TRBV18; j_call: TRBJ1-1; clone_size: NA
cdr3_aa: CASSEEGLLRDQPQHF; cdr3_nt: TGCGCCAGCAGTGAGGAAGGTCTACTGAGGGACCAGCCCCAGCATTTT; d_call: NA; v_call: TRBV10-2; j_call: TRBJ1-5; clone_size: NA
cdr3_aa: CASSEVQIYEQYF; cdr3_nt: TGTGCCAGCAGTGAAGTGCAAATTTACGAGCAGTACTTC; d_call: NA; v_call: TRBV6-1; j_call: TRBJ2-7; clone_size: NA
cdr3_aa: CASSQGQFGNTIYF; cdr3_nt: TGCGCCAGCAGCCAAGGACAGTTCGGAAACACCATATATTTT; d_call: NA; v_call: TRBV4-3; j_call: TRBJ1-3; clone_size: NA
cdr3_aa: CASSVGRGGLATDEQFF; cdr3_nt: TGTGCCAGCAGCGTAGGACGCGGCGGGCTAGCGACGGATGAGCAGTTCTTC; d_call: NA; v_call: TRBV9; j_call: TRBJ2-1; clone_size: once